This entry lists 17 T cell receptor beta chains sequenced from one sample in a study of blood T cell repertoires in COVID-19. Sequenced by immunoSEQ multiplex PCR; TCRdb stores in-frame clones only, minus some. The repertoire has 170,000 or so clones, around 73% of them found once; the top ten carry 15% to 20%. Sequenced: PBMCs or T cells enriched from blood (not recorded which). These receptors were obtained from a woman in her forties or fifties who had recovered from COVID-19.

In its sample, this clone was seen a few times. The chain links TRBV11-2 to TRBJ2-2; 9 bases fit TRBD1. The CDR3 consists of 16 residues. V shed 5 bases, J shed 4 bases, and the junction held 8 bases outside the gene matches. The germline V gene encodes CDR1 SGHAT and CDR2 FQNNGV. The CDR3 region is CASSKGQGWTTGELFF. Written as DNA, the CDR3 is TGTGCCAGCAGCAAGGGACAGGGATGGACCACCGGGGAGCTGTTTTTT.

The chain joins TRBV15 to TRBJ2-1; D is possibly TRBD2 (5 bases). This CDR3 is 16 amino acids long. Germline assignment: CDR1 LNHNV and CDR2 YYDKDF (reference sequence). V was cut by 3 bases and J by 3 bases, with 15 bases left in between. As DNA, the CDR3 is TGTGCCACCAGCAGTACTAGGTTGGGGTTCTACAATGAGCAGTTCTTC. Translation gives CATSSTRLGFYNEQFF.

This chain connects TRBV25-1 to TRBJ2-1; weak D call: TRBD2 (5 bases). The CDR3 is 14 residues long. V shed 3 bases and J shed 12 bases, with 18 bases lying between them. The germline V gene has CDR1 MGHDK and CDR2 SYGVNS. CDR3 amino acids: CASSDRRTGNPQFF. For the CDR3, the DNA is TGTGCCAGCAGTGATCGACGGACCGGGAACCCGCAGTTCTTC. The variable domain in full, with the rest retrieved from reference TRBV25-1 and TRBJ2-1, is EADIYQTPRYLVIGTGKKITLECSQTMGHDKMYWYQQDPGMELHLIHYSYGVNSTEKGDLSSESTVSRIRTEHFPLTLESARPSHTSQYLCASSDRRTGNPQFFGPGTRLTVL.

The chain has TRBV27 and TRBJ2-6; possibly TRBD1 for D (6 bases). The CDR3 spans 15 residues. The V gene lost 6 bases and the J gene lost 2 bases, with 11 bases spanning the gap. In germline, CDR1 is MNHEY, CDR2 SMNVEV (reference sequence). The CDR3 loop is CASRSQGTGANVLTF. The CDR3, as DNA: TGTGCCAGCAGGTCCCAGGGGACTGGGGCCAACGTCCTGACTTTC.

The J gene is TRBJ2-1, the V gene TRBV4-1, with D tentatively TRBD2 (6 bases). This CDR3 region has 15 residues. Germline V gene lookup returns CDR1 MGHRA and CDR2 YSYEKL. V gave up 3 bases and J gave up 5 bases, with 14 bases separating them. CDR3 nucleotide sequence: TGCGCCAGCAGCCAGGGAGGAACTCCCAACAATGAGCAGTTCTTC. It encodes CASSQGGTPNNEQFF.

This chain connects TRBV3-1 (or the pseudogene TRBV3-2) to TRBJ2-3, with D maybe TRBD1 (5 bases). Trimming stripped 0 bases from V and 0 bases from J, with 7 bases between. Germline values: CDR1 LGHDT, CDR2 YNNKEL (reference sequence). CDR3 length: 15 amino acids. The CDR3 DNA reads TGTGCCAGCAGCCAAGACAGGGTTAGCACAGATACGCAGTATTTT. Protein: CASSQDRVSTDTQYF.

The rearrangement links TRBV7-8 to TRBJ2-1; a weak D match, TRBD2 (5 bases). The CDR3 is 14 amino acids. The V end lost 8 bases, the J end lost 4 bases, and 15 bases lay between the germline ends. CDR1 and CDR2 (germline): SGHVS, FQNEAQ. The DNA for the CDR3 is TGTGCCAGCCGCTCGGCGGGTGGTTACAATGAGCAGTTCTTC. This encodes CASRSAGGYNEQFF. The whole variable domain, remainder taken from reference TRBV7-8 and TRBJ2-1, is GAGVSQSPRYKVAKRGQDVALRCDPISGHVSLFWYQQALGQGPEFLTYFQNEAQLDKSGLPSDRFFAERPEGSVSTLKIQRTQQEDSAVYLCASRSAGGYNEQFFGPGTRLTVL.

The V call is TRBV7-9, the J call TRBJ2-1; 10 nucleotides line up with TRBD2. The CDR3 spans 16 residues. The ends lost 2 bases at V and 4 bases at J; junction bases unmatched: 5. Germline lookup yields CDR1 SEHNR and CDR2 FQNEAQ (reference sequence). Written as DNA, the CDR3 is TGTGCCAGCAGCTTACGCATAGCGGGAGGTTACAATGAGCAGTTCTTC. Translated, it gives CASSLRIAGGYNEQFF.

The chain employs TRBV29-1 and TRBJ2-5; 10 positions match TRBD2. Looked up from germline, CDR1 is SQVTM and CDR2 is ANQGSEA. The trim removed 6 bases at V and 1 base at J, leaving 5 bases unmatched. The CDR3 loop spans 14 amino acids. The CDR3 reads CSVDTSGTQETQYF. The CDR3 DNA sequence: TGCAGCGTCGATACTAGCGGGACCCAAGAGACCCAGTACTTC.

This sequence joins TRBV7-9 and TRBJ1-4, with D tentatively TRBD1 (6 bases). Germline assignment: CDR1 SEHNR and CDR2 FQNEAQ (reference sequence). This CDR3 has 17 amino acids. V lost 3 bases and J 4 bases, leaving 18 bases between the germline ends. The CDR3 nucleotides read TGTGCCAGCAGCTTCTTTTTACAGGGTTCGCGTAATGAAAAACTGTTTTTT. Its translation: CASSFFLQGSRNEKLFF.

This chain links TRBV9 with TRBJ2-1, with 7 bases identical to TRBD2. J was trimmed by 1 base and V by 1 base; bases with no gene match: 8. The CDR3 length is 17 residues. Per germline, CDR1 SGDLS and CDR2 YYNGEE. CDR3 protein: CASSVSGGSVSYNEQFF. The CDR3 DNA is TGTGCCAGCAGCGTAAGCGGCGGGAGTGTGTCCTACAATGAGCAGTTCTTC.

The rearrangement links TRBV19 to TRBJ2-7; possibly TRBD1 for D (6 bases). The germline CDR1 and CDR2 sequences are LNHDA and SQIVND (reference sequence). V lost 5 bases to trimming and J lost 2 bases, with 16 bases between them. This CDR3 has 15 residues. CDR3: CASSLMVGQPYEQYF. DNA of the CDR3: TGTGCCAGTAGTTTGATGGTCGGACAGCCCTACGAGCAGTACTTC.

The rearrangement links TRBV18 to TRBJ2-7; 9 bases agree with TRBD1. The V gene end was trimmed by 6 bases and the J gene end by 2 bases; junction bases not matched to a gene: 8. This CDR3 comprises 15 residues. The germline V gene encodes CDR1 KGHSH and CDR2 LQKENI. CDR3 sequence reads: CASSPGQGSTYEQYF. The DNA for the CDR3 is TGTGCCAGCTCCCCCGGACAGGGGTCCACCTACGAGCAGTACTTC. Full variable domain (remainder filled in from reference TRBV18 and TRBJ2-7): NAGVMQNPRHLVRRRGQEARLRCSPMKGHSHVYWYRQLPEEGLKFMVYLQKENIIDESGMPKERFSAEFPKEGPSILRIQQVVRGDSAAYFCASSPGQGSTYEQYFGPGTRLTVT.

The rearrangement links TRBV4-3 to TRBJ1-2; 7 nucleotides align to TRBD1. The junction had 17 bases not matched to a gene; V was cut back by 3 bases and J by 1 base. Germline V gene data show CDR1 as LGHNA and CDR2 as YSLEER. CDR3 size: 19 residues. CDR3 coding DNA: TGCGCCAGCAGCCAGTATTCCGGGACAGACAAAGGGGTTAACTATGGCTACACCTTC. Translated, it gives CASSQYSGTDKGVNYGYTF.

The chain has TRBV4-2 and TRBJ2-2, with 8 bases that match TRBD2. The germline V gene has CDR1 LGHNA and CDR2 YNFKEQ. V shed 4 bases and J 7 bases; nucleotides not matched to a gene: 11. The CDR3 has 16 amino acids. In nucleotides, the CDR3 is TGTGCCAGCAGCCCCCTCGGAGCGGGGGTTGGCGGGGAGCTGTTTTTT. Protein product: CASSPLGAGVGGELFF.

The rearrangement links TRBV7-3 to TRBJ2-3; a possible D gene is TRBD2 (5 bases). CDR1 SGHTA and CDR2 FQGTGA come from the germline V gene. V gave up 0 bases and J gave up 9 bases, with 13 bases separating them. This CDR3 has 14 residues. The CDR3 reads CASSLTFSWETQYF. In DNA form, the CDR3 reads TGTGCCAGCAGCTTAACGTTTTCATGGGAGACGCAGTATTTT. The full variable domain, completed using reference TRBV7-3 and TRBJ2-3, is GAGVSQTPSNKVTEKGKYVELRCDPISGHTALYWYRQSLGQGPEFLIYFQGTGAADDSGLPNDRFFAVRPEGSVSTLKIQRTERGDSAVYLCASSLTFSWETQYFGPGTRLTVL.

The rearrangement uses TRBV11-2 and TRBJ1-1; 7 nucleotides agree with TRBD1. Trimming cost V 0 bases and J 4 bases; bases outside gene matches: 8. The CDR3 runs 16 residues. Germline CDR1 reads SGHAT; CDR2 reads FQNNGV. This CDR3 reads CASSLDRRAGGTEAFF. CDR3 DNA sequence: TGTGCCAGCAGCTTAGATCGTAGGGCAGGGGGCACTGAAGCTTTCTTT.